This T cell receptor (beta chain) was sequenced during a study of OX40 agonist ivuxolimab in advanced cancers. Sequenced by immunoSEQ multiplex PCR; TCRdb stores in-frame clones only, minus some. The repertoire consists of roughly 57,000 clones, with 80% to 90% occurring once and the leading ten covering 2.4%. Patients with a history of autoimmune disease or on systemic immunosuppression were excluded. Trimming took 7 bases from V and 9 from J, leaving 16 bases between them. This CDR3 region has 13 residues. CDR1 is SNHLY, CDR2 FYNNEI, per germline. Material: CD4+ or CD8+ T cells sorted from blood, obtained in a trial of the OX40 agonist ivuxolimab. This chain connects TRBV2 to TRBJ2-1, with D perhaps matching TRBD1 or TRBD2 (7 bases each). This TCR came from an adult with an advanced solid tumor such as melanoma, head and neck, liver or kidney cancer. Here the CDR3 DNA reads TGTGCCAGCAAGGCAGGGGGGGACGGTGAGCAGTTCTTC. As protein: CASKAGGDGEQFF.